This T cell receptor beta chain was observed in a study of cytomegalovirus exposure and HLA in healthy donors. Overall study findings and caveats: Another analysis was done later, and it associated fewer than 20,000 TCR beta sequences with HLA alleles at 0.05 false discovery rate. Later genetic work tied a missense DCLRE1C variant to beta-chain V and J trimming. An assumption of roughly uniform sequencing depth across donors underlay the presence/absence analyses. Diagnosis of cytomegalovirus status made by the classifier reportedly showed high specificity and sensitivity.

PCR employed 60 Vbeta and 13 Jbeta primers. This table comes from immunoSEQ multiplex PCR, and its TCRdb copy is limited to in-frame clones, with some not included. Here the sample spans 170,000 or so clones, around 80% being singletons. Only a few counts were recorded for this clone. Its antigen remains unknown. Germline loops: CDR1 SGHRS, CDR2 YFSETQ. The V and J ends lost 0 bases and 2 bases, in that order; junction bases with no gene match: 2. The CDR3 runs to 15 residues. The rearrangement joins TRBV5-1 to TRBJ1-3, with 7 nucleotides matching TRBD1. The sequencing input was PBMCs. This sequence was found in a young man in good health and CMV-seronegative. The CDR3 bases are TGCGCCAGCAGCTTGGGGGACAGAGCTGGAAACACCATATATTTT. Translated: CASSLGDRAGNTIYF.